The 5 T cell receptor beta chains below were found in one sample sequenced in a study of T cell repertoires in cytomegalovirus infection. TCRdb reprocessed the reads via MiXCR and lists one record per CDR3 protein. In the table there are hundreds of thousands of distinct CDR3 sequences, roughly a third of which are singletons. No antigen is known for these receptors. Sequences were derived from cultured CD8+ T cells from PBMCs, sampled from culture after CMV antigen stimulation. The receptor set was obtained from a human donor in good health (CMV status not recorded). Some clones in this sample may be carry-over from other donors' samples.

The V call is TRBV6-5, the J call TRBJ1-1, with D possibly being TRBD1 (5 bases). The V and J ends lost 0 bases and 4 bases respectively, with 12 bases between them. CDR3 length: 15 residues. Per germline, CDR1 MNHEY and CDR2 SVGAGI. CDR3: CASSYSNGGTTEAFF. The CDR3, as DNA: TGTGCCAGCAGTTACTCGAACGGGGGGACCACTGAAGCTTTCTTT.

With regard to this clonotype: Being one base from a much bigger clone, this may be a read error. The chain employs TRBV11-3 and TRBJ2-1; TRBD2 matches 11 bases. V dropped 5 bases and J dropped 2; count of bases not matched to a gene: 2. The CDR3 length is 15 residues. The germline V gene encodes CDR1 SGHNT and CDR2 YENEEA. The CDR3 region has the DNA TGTGCCAGCAGCAATAGCGGGGGGGCCTACAATGAGCAGTTCTTC. Translation: CASSNSGGAYNEQFF.

This clonotype was recorded many times. The CDR3 protein is CASSKTGVYEQYV. In nucleotides, the CDR3 is TGTGCCAGCAGCAAAACAGGGGTCTACGAGCAGTACGTC. The chain has TRBV7-2 and TRBJ2-7, with 7 bases that match TRBD1. Looked up from germline, CDR1 is SGHTA and CDR2 is FQGNSA. V lost 5 bases, J lost 3 bases, and 4 bases stayed unmatched. The CDR3 contains 13 residues.

The chain carries TRBV6-5 and TRBJ2-1; perhaps TRBD2 as D (6 bases). The ends were cut back, 6 bases at V and 6 bases at J, with 18 bases in the middle. CDR3 size: 15 residues. The germline V gene encodes CDR1 MNHEY and CDR2 SVGAGI. The CDR3 here is CASRRAGPAFNEQFF. Written as DNA, the CDR3 is TGTGCCAGCAGACGAGCGGGTCCGGCTTTCAATGAGCAGTTCTTC.

In DNA, the CDR3 is TGTGCCAGCAGTTACAACGCCCCGACAGGGACCGTAGTTTATGAGCAGTTCTTC. It translates to CASSYNAPTGTVVYEQFF. J is TRBJ2-1 and V is TRBV6-5, with 7 bases lining up with TRBD1. After removal of 2 bases from V and 8 bases from J, the junction contained 18 bases not matched to a gene. From germline, CDR1 is MNHEY and CDR2 SVGAGI. CDR3 length: 18 amino acids.